This T cell receptor beta chain was sequenced during a study of blood T cell repertoires in COVID-19. Study at large: Acute and convalescent COVID-19 specimens originated in the United States, Italy and Spain.

Germline V gene sequence: CDR1 MNHEY, CDR2 SVGAGI. The CDR3 length is 13 residues. Trimming stripped 2 bases from V and 8 bases from J, with 12 bases between. This clone has only one observation. As processed by the authors: Amplifying reference gene primers gave estimates of nucleated cell counts. Clones were sequenced by immunoSEQ multiplex PCR, and TCRdb holds only the in-frame ones, with some missing. D and trimming come from the DNA, and the V and J calls and clone size come from that table. Seen here are about 100,000 clones, around four fifths observed once, and the top ten hold over 10%. Source material: peripheral blood. The clonotype was recovered from a woman aged 70-85 years with acute or convalescent COVID-19. The chain has TRBV6-5 and TRBJ1-1, with D perhaps matching TRBD1 (6 bases). CDR3 coding DNA: TGTGCCAGCAGTTACGAGGTCACAGGGGAAGCTTTCTTT. Its translation is CASSYEVTGEAFF.